This TCR beta chain was profiled in a study of regulatory T cells in long-lasting Graves disease. The overall study: Freshly diagnosed Graves' patients had used antithyroid drugs for under 3 months. Study-wide results and limits: TRBV28, TRBJ1-2 and TRBJ2-5 were segments that persistent disease favored.

The germline V and J ends were trimmed by 4 bases and 0 bases, with 13 bases remaining between them. This CDR3 contains 16 residues. Investigators prepared the TCR beta libraries by applying iRepertoire HTBI primers and Arm-PCR of CDR3 regions. TCRdb re-called the multiplex PCR reads through MiXCR, storing one row per CDR3 protein. The sample contains 400,000 to 500,000 distinct CDR3 sequences, approximately 15% of which appear only once. This clonotype occurred many times. What it binds is unknown. Time point meaning: newly diagnosed GD, antithyroid drugs for less than 3 months. From RNA extracted from PBMCs, the TCR library was made. This same sample was also part of a study on T cells in Graves' hyperthyroidism and ophthalmopathy. That paper adds: The study defined stable Graves' hyperthyroidism as no ophthalmopathy progression within 18 months. Patients aged 18 to 65 with hyperthyroidism were newly diagnosed, with duration under 2 months.

The V gene is TRBV12-3 or TRBV12-4, the J gene TRBJ2-1, with a weak D call TRBD1 (5 bases). The specimen was peripheral blood mononuclear cells (PBMCs), collected at new diagnosis, from a patient treated with antithyroid drugs. The receptor was derived from a woman aged 40 to 50 with Graves disease. This chain's CDR3 is CASSSVTGNSYNEQFF. The CDR3 region has the DNA TGTGCCAGCAGTTCTGTAACAGGTAACTCCTACAATGAGCAGTTCTTC.